This T cell receptor (beta chain) was identified in a study of cytomegalovirus exposure and HLA in healthy donors. Study background: Roughly 80 million unique TCRs from HLA-typed donors made up an early data release. Across some 400 genotyped donors, more than 75% landed in the Caucasian-associated ancestry cluster.

The PCR had 60 Vbeta and 13 Jbeta primers. Repertoires were generated with immunoSEQ multiplex PCR, while TCRdb's copy carries only in-frame clones and drops some. The repertoire includes under 150,000 clones, 79% of them detected once, and around 6.7% sits in the top ten. The CDR3 is 14 amino acids. Germline CDR1 and CDR2: MGHRA and YSYEKL. V lost 6 bases to trimming and J lost 1 base; unmatched junction nucleotides: 5. The chain couples TRBV4-1 to TRBJ1-1; 7 bases match TRBD1. The material sequenced was PBMCs. This clonotype was obtained from a woman between 40 and 50 years old in good health and CMV-seropositive. The CDR3 nucleotides are TGCGCCAGCAGGCAGGGACAGCCGAACACTGAAGCTTTCTTT. This sequence encodes CASRQGQPNTEAFF.